Listed here are 2 T cell receptor beta chains from one sample, sequenced in a study of OX40 agonist ivuxolimab in advanced cancers. Sequenced by immunoSEQ multiplex PCR; TCRdb stores in-frame clones only, minus some. The sample comprises 65,000 to 90,000 clones, about 90% of which are singletons, and under 0.65% rests with the top ten. This sample comprised CD4+ or CD8+ T cells sorted from blood, obtained in a trial of the OX40 agonist ivuxolimab. The receptors here all came from an adult with an advanced solid tumor such as melanoma, head and neck, liver or kidney cancer.

The chain joins TRBV19 to TRBJ1-4; D perhaps matches TRBD1 (5 bases). The CDR3 runs 17 residues. CDR1 LNHDA and CDR2 SQIVND come from the germline V gene (reference sequence). The V end was cut by 5 bases, the J end by 0 bases, with 16 bases between. The CDR3 DNA is TGTGCCAGTAGTCAACCGCCCAGGGCAGCAACTAATGAAAAACTGTTTTTT. Translated, it gives CASSQPPRAATNEKLFF. The complete variable domain, with remaining parts taken from reference TRBV19 and TRBJ1-4, reads DGGITQSPKYLFRKEGQNVTLSCEQNLNHDAMYWYRQDPGQGLRLIYYSQIVNDFQKGDIAEGYSVSREKKESFPLTVTSAQKNPTAFYLCASSQPPRAATNEKLFFGSGTQLSVL.

This chain links TRBV7-9 with TRBJ2-7; TRBD1 is a possible D gene (6 bases). In germline, CDR1 is SEHNR, CDR2 FQNEAQ (reference sequence). There are 15 residues in the CDR3. Trimming removed 5 bases at V and 1 base at J, with 15 bases between. The CDR3 loop reads CASSRAGTLSYEQYF. The CDR3 nucleotides read TGTGCCAGCAGCCGGGCCGGGACATTATCCTACGAGCAGTACTTC.